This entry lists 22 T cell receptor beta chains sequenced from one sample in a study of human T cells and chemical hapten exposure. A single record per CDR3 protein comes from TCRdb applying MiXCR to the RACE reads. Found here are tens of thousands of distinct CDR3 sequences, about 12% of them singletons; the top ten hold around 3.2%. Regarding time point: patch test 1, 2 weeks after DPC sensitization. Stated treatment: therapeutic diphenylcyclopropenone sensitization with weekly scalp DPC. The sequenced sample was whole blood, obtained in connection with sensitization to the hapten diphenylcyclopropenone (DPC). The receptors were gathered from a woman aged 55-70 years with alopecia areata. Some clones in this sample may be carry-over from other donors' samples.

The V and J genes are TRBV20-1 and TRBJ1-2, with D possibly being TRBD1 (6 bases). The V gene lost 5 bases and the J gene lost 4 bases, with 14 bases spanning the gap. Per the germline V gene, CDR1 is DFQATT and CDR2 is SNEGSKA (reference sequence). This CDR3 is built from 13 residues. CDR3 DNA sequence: TGCAGTGCTGAAAACAGGGAGACCTATGGCTACACCTTC. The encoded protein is CSAENRETYGYTF.

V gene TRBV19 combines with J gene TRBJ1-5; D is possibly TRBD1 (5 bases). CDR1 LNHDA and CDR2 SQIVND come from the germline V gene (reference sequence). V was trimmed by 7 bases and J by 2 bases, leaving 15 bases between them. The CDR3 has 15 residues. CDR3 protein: CASKYDSTGNQPQHF. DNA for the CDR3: TGTGCCAGTAAATACGACAGTACCGGCAATCAGCCCCAGCATTTT.

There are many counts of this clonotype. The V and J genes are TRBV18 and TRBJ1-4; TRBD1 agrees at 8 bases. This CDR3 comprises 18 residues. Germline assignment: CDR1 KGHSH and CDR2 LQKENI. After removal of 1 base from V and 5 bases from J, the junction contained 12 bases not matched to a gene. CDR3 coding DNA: TGTGCCAGCTCACCACAAGCAGGGGGCCGAACAAACAATGAAAAACTGTTTTTT. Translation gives CASSPQAGGRTNNEKLFF.

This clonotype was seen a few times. The CDR3, as DNA: TGTGCCAGCAGTTACTCCGTGAACACTGAAGCTTTCTTT. Translated: CASSYSVNTEAFF. The genes are TRBV6-5 and TRBJ1-1; D is unresolved. This CDR3 region has 13 residues. Trimming removed 0 bases from V and 0 bases from J, with 2 bases in between. In germline, CDR1 is MNHEY, CDR2 SVGAGI.

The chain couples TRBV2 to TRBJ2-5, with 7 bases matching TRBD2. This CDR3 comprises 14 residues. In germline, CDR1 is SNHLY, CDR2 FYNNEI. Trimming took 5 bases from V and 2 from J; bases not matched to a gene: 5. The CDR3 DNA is TGTGCCAGCAGTTTAGGACTAGTTCAAGAGACCCAGTACTTC. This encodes CASSLGLVQETQYF.

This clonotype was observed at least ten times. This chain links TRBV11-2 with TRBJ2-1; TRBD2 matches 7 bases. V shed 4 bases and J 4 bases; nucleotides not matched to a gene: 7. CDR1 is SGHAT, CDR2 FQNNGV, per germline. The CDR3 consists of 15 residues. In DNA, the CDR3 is TGTGCCAGCAGCTCGACTAGCTATTCATACAATGAGCAGTTCTTC. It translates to CASSSTSYSYNEQFF.

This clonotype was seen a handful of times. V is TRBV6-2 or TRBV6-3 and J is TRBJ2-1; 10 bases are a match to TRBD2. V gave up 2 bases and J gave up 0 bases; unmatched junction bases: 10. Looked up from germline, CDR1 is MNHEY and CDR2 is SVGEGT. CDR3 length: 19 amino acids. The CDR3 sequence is CASSYGIAGGRISYNEQFF. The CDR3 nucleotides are TGTGCCAGCAGTTACGGAATAGCGGGGGGCCGTATCTCCTACAATGAGCAGTTCTTC.

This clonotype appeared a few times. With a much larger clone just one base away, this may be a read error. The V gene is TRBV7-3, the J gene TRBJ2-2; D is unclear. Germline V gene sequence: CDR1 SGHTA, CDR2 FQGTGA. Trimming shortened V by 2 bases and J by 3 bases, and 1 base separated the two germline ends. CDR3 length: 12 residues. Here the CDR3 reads CASSLYTGELFF. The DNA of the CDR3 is TGTGCCAGCAGCTTATACACCGGGGAGCTGTTTTTT.

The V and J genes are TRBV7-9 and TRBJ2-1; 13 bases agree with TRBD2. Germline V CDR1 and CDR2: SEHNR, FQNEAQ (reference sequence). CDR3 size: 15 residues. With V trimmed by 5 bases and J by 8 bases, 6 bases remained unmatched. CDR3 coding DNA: TGTGCCAGCAGCCCCCGGACTAGCGGGGGTTATGAGCAGTTCTTC. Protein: CASSPRTSGGYEQFF.

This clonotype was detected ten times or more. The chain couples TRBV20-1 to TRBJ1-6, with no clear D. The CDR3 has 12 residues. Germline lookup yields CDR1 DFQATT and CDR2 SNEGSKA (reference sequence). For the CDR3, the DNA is TGCATGGGGAGCTCCTATAATTCACCCCTCCACTTT. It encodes CMGSSYNSPLHF.

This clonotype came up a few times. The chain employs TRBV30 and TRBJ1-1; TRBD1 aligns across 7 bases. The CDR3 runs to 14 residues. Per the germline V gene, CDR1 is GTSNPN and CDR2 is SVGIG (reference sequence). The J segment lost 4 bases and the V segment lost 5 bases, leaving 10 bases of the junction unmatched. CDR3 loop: CAWERGGWGTEAFF. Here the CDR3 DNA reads TGTGCCTGGGAAAGAGGGGGCTGGGGCACTGAAGCTTTCTTT.

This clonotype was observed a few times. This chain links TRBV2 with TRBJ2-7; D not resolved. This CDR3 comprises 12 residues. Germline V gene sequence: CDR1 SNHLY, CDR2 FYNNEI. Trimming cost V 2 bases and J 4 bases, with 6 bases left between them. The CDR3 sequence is CASSESQYEQYF. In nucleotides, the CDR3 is TGTGCCAGCAGTGAATCTCAGTACGAGCAGTACTTC.

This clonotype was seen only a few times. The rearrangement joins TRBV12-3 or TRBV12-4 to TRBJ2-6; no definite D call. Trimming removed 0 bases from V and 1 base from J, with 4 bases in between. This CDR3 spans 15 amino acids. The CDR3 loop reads CASSLAGSGANVLTF. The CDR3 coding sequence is TGTGCCAGCAGTTTAGCAGGTTCTGGGGCCAACGTCCTGACTTTC.

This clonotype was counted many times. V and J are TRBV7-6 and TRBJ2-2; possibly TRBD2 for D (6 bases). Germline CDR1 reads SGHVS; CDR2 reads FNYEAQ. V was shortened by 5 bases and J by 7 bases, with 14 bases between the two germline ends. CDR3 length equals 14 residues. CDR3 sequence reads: CASSPSSSGGELFF. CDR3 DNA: TGTGCCAGCAGCCCGAGTAGTAGCGGCGGGGAGCTGTTTTTT.

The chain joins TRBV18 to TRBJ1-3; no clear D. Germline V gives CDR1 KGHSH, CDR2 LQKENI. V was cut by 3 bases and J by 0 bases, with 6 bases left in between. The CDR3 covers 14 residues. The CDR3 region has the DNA TGTGCCAGCTCACCTGCGGACTCTGGAAACACCATATATTTT. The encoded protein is CASSPADSGNTIYF.

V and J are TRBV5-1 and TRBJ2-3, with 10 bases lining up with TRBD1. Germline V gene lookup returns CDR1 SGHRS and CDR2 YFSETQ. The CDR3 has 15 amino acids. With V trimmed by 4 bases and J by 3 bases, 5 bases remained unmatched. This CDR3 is CASSLGGQGTDTQYF. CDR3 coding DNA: TGCGCCAGCAGCCTGGGGGGACAGGGGACAGATACGCAGTATTTT.

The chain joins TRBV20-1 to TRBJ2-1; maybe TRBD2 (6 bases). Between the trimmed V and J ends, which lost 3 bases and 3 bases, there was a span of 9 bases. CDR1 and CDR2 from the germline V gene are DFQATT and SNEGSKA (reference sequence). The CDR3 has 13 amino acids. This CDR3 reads CSASRGFYNEQFF. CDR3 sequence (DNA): TGCAGTGCTAGCCGGGGGTTCTACAATGAGCAGTTCTTC.

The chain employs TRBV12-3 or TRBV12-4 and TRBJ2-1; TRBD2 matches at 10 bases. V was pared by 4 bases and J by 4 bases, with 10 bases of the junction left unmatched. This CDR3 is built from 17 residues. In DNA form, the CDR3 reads TGTGCCAGCAGTTCCTCGGTTAGTAGCGGGGGGTACAATGAGCAGTTCTTC. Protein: CASSSSVSSGGYNEQFF.

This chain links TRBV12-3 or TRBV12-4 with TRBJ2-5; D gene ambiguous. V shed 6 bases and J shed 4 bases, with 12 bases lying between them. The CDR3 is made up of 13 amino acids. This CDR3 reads CASRRGSSETQYF. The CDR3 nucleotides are TGTGCCAGCAGAAGAGGTAGTTCAGAGACCCAGTACTTC.

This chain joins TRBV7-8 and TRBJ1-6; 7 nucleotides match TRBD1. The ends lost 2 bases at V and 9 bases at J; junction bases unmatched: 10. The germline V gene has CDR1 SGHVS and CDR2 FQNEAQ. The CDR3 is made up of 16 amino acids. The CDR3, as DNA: TGTGCCAGCAGCTTACAAGAGGGGGCGCGGAGTTCACCCCTCCACTTT. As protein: CASSLQEGARSSPLHF.

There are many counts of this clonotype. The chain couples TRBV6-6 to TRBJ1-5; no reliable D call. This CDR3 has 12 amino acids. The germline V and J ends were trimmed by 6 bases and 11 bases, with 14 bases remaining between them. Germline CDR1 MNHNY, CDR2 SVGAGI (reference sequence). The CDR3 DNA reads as TGTGCCAGCAGGTCCGGGGTGCTGGCCCAGCATTTT. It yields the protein CASRSGVLAQHF.

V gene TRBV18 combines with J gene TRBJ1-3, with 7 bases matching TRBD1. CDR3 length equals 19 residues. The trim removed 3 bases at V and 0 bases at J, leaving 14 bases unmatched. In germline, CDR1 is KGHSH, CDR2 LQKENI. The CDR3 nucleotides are TGTGCCAGCTCACCTTCGATGACAGGGCTAGTAGGCTCTGGAAACACCATATATTTT. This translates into CASSPSMTGLVGSGNTIYF.